This TCR beta chain emerged from a study of CD8 T cells in Susac syndrome. The J segment lost 4 bases and the V segment lost 6 bases, leaving 9 bases of the junction unmatched. This CDR3 has 15 amino acids. An amount of RNA that ranged from roughly 0.45 to 1 ug was reverse transcribed with random hexamers. A single record per CDR3 protein comes from TCRdb applying MiXCR to the immunoSEQ multiplex PCR reads. Of approximately 150,000 distinct CDR3 sequences in the sample, 80% are singletons; the top ten hold around 0.5%. Sequencing of TCR beta was performed on blood CD8+ T cells and on blood CD4+ T cells.

Input material: CD8+ T cells from PBMCs. The source is a human donor with multiple sclerosis. The chain combines TRBV12-3 or TRBV12-4 with TRBJ2-5; 9 bases map to TRBD2. Written as DNA, the CDR3 is TGTGCCAGCAGATATAGCGGGAGAGGGGGAGAGACCCAGTACTTC. Translating it yields CASRYSGRGGETQYF.